This TCR beta chain derives from a study of T cell clonality in common variable immunodeficiency. The study, taken as a whole, reports: Reportedly, TCR beta sequences from common variable immunodeficiency showed fewer deletions and N-nucleotide insertions.

Generated by immunoSEQ multiplex PCR, the TCRdb table keeps only in-frame clones and is missing some. The record shows roughly 30,000 clones for this sample, with no singletons present. This clone was recorded many times. Its antigen remains unidentified. From the germline J gene comes the end of the CDR3, since the read stops 3 residues before it. This CDR3 has 15 residues. V gave up 4 bases and J gave up 6 bases; unmatched junction bases: 5. Germline-derived CDR1 and CDR2 are SGHRS and YFSETQ. This clonotype originated in a human donor with common variable immunodeficiency. Source material: peripheral blood mononuclear cells. The chain has TRBV5-1 and TRBJ2-3; 13 bases line up with TRBD2. CDR3 bases read: TGCGCCAGCAGCCCAGGACTAGCGGGAGTGGATACG. The encoded protein is CASSPGLAGVDT. The full-length CDR3 reads as CASSPGLAGVDTQYF.